Listed below are T cell receptor beta chains from one sample, sequenced in a study of shared clonotypes between healthy human individuals. TCRdb's table, derived via immunoSEQ multiplex PCR, lists solely in-frame clones and lacks some. The table shows approximately 1.5 million clones, with less than 99% occurring only once. Material for sequencing was naive CD4+ T cells sorted from blood. Receptor source: a man aged 25-45 years in good health. The CDR3 runs from the conserved cysteine through the conserved F or W. A D gene is named only where the DNA matches it firmly. Clone size is shown for a subset of rows, as once, few, many or a class of expanded clone.

size	D	V	J	length	DNA	CDR3
-	-	TRBV5-4	TRBJ1-1	17	TGTGCCAGCAGCCACAGACCTATCGCTACTCTCAACACTGAAGCTTTCTTT	CASSHRPIATLNTEAFF
-	-	TRBV28	TRBJ2-7	14	TGTGCCAGCAGCCTACAGGGCCCCGGGGGCGAGCAGTACTTC	CASSLQGPGGEQYF
-	TRBD2	TRBV4-1	TRBJ2-1	14	TGCGCCAGCAGAGGGACTAGCGGGAGGGATGAGCAGTTCTTC	CASRGTSGRDEQFF
-	TRBD1	TRBV2	TRBJ2-7	16	TGTGCCAGCAGTGCACTGAACAGGGGGCGAGAGTACGAGCAGTACTTC	CASSALNRGREYEQYF
-	-	TRBV7-8	TRBJ2-1	14	TGTGCCAGCAGCTTATTTGGGGATGTGAATGAGCAGTTCTTC	CASSLFGDVNEQFF
-	-	TRBV2	TRBJ1-1	13	TGTGCCAGCATGGCAGGGAGAGGCACTGAAGCTTTCTTT	CASMAGRGTEAFF
-	TRBD2	TRBV27	TRBJ2-7	17	TGTGCCAGCAGACAATGGACCGGGACTAGCGGGAGTAACGAGCAGTACTTC	CASRQWTGTSGSNEQYF
-	-	TRBV5-4	TRBJ2-1	13	TGTGCCAGCAGCTCCGGTTCCTACAATGAGCAGTTCTTC	CASSSGSYNEQFF
-	-	TRBV10-3	TRBJ2-1	14	TGTGCCATCAGTGAGTACAGGGTCTCAAATGAGCAGTTCTTC	CAISEYRVSNEQFF
-	-	TRBV4-1	TRBJ1-4	13	TGCGCCAGCAGCCAAGTCGCGCTTGAAAAACTGTTTTTT	CASSQVALEKLFF
-	-	TRBV4-3	TRBJ1-5	16	TGCGCCAGCAGCCAAGGTCCCGACAGACTAAATCAGCCCCAGCATTTT	CASSQGPDRLNQPQHF
-	TRBD1	TRBV5-1	TRBJ1-1	14	TGCGCCAGCAGCTTGTATACAGGGGACACTGAAGCTTTCTTT	CASSLYTGDTEAFF
-	-	TRBV7-9	TRBJ2-3	12	TGTGCCAGCAGCTTGAAAGCGGATACGCAGTATTTT	CASSLKADTQYF
-	-	TRBV19	TRBJ2-1	15	TGTGCCAGTAGTGAGATTCGGCTAGCTGGCAATGAGCAGTTCTTC	CASSEIRLAGNEQFF
-	-	TRBV6-5	TRBJ1-5	14	TGTGCCAGCAGCCGCTTGGTTGGGAGTCAGCCCCAGCATTTT	CASSRLVGSQPQHF
-	-	TRBV28	TRBJ2-1	14	TGTGCCAGCAGTTTGGATGGGCTACTGATTCAGCAGTTCTTC	CASSLDGLLIQQFF
-	TRBD1	TRBV11-2	TRBJ1-1	16	TGTGCCAGCAGCTCCCCAGGGGGCGCGCTCTTTATAGAAGCTTTCTTT	CASSSPGGALFIEAFF
-	TRBD2	TRBV13	TRBJ2-5	21	TGTGCCAGCAGCTTAAAGGACTCCGGGACTAGCTTCCTTAGACGGCAAGAGACCCAGTACTTC	CASSLKDSGTSFLRRQETQYF
-	-	TRBV30	TRBJ1-2	12	TGTGCCTGGACGGGCAGGGGAATCGTCTACACCTTC	CAWTGRGIVYTF
once	-	TRBV9	TRBJ2-7	15	TGTGCCAGCAGCGTAGGCGGTAGCGGCACGTACGAGCAGTACTTC	CASSVGGSGTYEQYF
-	TRBD1	TRBV5-1	TRBJ2-3	16	TGCGCCAGCAGCGCCTCCGACAGGGCCCTCACAGATACGCAGTATTTT	CASSASDRALTDTQYF
-	-	TRBV30	TRBJ2-5	12	TGTGCCTCCCAGGGAACTGGAGAGACCCAGTACTTC	CASQGTGETQYF
-	TRBD2	TRBV4-3	TRBJ2-7	17	TGCGCCAGCAGCCGCGGACTAGCGGGAGGGAGCTCCTACGAGCAGTACTTC	CASSRGLAGGSSYEQYF
-	TRBD2	TRBV30	TRBJ2-3	18	TGTGCCTGGAGTGACAGAACGACGAGCGGGAGTATGGATGGAGGGCAGTATTTT	CAWSDRTTSGSMDGGQYF
-	-	TRBV5-1	TRBJ1-5	15	TGCGCCAGCAGCTTGTTCTCCGGATCCAATCAGCCCCAGCATTTT	CASSLFSGSNQPQHF
-	-	TRBV28	TRBJ1-5	11	TGTGCCAGCAGTGAGAATCAGCCCCAGCATTTT	CASSENQPQHF
few	-	TRBV5-1	TRBJ1-1	14	TGCGCCAGCAGCTTGGGAGGGAGGAACACTGAAGCTTTCTTT	CASSLGGRNTEAFF
-	-	TRBV27	TRBJ2-7	14	TGTGCCAGCAGTTCAGGACCGAGGCCCTACGAGCAGTACTTC	CASSSGPRPYEQYF
-	-	TRBV7-2	TRBJ2-7	14	TGTGCCAGCAGCCACAGGGGGGGATCCTACGAGCAGTACTTC	CASSHRGGSYEQYF
-	-	TRBV10-1	TRBJ2-5	14	TGCGCCAGCAGTGCTACAGCGTTGTCAGAGACCCAGTACTTC	CASSATALSETQYF
-	-	TRBV4-1	TRBJ2-1	15	TGCGCCAGCAGCCCCCTGGACACTTGGGCTAATGAGCAGTTCTTC	CASSPLDTWANEQFF
-	TRBD2	TRBV28	TRBJ2-2	18	TGTGCCAGCAGTCCGACTAGCGGGAGGGCCTTTAACACCGGGGAGCTGTTTTTT	CASSPTSGRAFNTGELFF
-	TRBD1	TRBV27	TRBJ2-4	15	TGTGCCAGCAGTTCCCCCCGGGACAGGGGAAACATTCAGTACTTC	CASSSPRDRGNIQYF
-	-	TRBV6-6	TRBJ2-1	11	TGTGCCAGCAGAGAATACAATGAGCAGTTCTTC	CASREYNEQFF
-	-	TRBV29-1	TRBJ1-1	13	TGCAGCGTAGCACAGGGCCGGAACACTGAAGCTTTCTTT	CSVAQGRNTEAFF
once	-	TRBV9	TRBJ2-1	16	TGTGCCAGCAGCGCAGCGAGCCCGAGGGGGGCGAATGAGCAGTTCTTC	CASSAASPRGANEQFF
-	-	TRBV2	TRBJ2-4	15	TGTGCCAGCAGTGAATTTTCTATAGCCAAAAACATTCAGTACTTC	CASSEFSIAKNIQYF
-	TRBD2	TRBV7-6	TRBJ2-3	14	TGTGCTATACGACTAGCGGGAGCCCCTTATATGCAGTATTTT	CAIRLAGAPYMQYF
-	-	TRBV18	TRBJ1-1	17	TGTGCCAGCTCACCACTTCCGAAAACACCCATGAACACTGAAGCTTTCTTT	CASSPLPKTPMNTEAFF
-	TRBD1	TRBV6-1	TRBJ2-7	15	TGTGCCAGCAGAGAGACCGGGACAGGTTATTACGAGCAGTACTTC	CASRETGTGYYEQYF
-	TRBD2	TRBV9	TRBJ2-1	15	TGTGCCAGCACCGAGGGACTAGCGCCTTACAATGAGCAGTTCTTC	CASTEGLAPYNEQFF
-	TRBD2	TRBV19	TRBJ2-1	18	TGTGCCAGTAGCTCAATCACCCTAGCGGGAGGGCAATGGAATGAGCAGTTCTTC	CASSSITLAGGQWNEQFF
-	TRBD1	TRBV5-4	TRBJ2-1	20	TGTGCCAGCAGCTTGGGGGACAGGGCTCGAGATCACACAATGAATGGGGAGCAGTTCTTC	CASSLGDRARDHTMNGEQFF
-	TRBD2	TRBV18	TRBJ2-1	15	TGTGCCAGCTCACCAGGACTAGCTTTATACAATGAGCAGTTCTTC	CASSPGLALYNEQFF
-	TRBD1	TRBV28	TRBJ1-4	14	TGTGCCAGCAGCCACTGGCAGGGGGGCGAAAAACTGTTTTTT	CASSHWQGGEKLFF